This T cell receptor beta chain stems from a study of long-term antiretroviral therapy in people with HIV. Study results and caveats: Blood, drawn from the mid-2000s to the late 2010s, may reflect older ART regimens. Compared with controls, HIV repertoires showed narrower CDR3 length ranges.

An immunoSEQ assay, version v3.0, was performed at survey level. The target of sequencing was roughly 35,000-55,000 T-cell genomes per sample. Clones were read by immunoSEQ multiplex PCR, and TCRdb kept only the in-frame ones, dropping some. The sample holds tens of thousands of clones, 75% to 90% seen once. This clone was observed a few times. Its antigen is still unknown. Trimming cost V 4 bases and J 3 bases; bases outside gene matches: 4. Germline CDR1 reads MDHEN; CDR2 reads SYDVKM. This CDR3 spans 14 amino acids. Here the sequenced sample was unsorted PBMCs, taken 0.3 years after starting antiretroviral therapy. The receptor comes from a man in his forties with HIV. The genes are TRBV28 and TRBJ2-7, with TRBD1 matching 9 bases. The DNA of the CDR3 is TGTGCCAGCAGTTCGAGGACAGGGGACTACGAGCAGTACTTC. This codes for CASSSRTGDYEQYF. The full variable domain, completed using reference TRBV28 and TRBJ2-7, is DVKVTQSSRYLVKRTGEKVFLECVQDMDHENMFWYRQDPGLGLRLIYFSYDVKMKEKGDIPEGYSVSREKKERFSLILESASTNQTSMYLCASSSRTGDYEQYFGPGTRLTVT.